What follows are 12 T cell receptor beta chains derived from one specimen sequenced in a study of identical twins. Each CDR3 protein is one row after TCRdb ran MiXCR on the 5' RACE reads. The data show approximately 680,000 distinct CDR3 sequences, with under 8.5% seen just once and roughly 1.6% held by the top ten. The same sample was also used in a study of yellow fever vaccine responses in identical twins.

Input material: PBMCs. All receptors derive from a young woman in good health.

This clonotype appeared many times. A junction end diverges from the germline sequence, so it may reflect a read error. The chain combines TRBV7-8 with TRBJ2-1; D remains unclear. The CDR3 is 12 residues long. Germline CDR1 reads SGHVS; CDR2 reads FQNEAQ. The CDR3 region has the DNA TGTGCCAGCAGTTTAGGGTTTAATGAGCAGTTCTTC. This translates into CASSLGFNEQFF.

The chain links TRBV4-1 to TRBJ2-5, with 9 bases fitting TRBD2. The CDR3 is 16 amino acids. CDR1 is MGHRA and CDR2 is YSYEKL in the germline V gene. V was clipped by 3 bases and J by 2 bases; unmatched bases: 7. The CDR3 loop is CASSHLSAGGQETQYF. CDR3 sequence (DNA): TGCGCCAGCAGCCACCTTTCTGCGGGGGGGCAAGAGACCCAGTACTTC.

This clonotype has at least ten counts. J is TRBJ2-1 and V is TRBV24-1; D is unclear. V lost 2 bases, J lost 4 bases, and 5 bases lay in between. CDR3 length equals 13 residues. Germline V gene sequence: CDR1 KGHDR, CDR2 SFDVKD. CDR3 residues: CATSDSLYNEQFF. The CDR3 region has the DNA TGTGCCACCAGTGATTCTCTTTACAATGAGCAGTTCTTC.

The CDR3 nucleotides read TGTGCCAGCAGCCGGCCCGCTACCTCTGGGGCCAACGTCCTGACTTTC. Translation: CASSRPATSGANVLTF. The chain links TRBV3-1 to TRBJ2-6, with D unresolved. Germline CDR1 LGHDT, CDR2 YNNKEL (reference sequence). Trimming took off 4 bases at V and 0 bases at J, with 10 bases between the two ends. The CDR3 runs to 16 residues. Full variable domain (missing parts from reference TRBV3-1 and TRBJ2-6): DTAVSQTPKYLVTQMGNDKSIKCEQNLGHDTMYWYKQDSKKFLKIMFSYNNKELIINETVPNRFSPKSPDKAHLNLHINSLELGDSAVYFCASSRPATSGANVLTFGAGSRLTVL.

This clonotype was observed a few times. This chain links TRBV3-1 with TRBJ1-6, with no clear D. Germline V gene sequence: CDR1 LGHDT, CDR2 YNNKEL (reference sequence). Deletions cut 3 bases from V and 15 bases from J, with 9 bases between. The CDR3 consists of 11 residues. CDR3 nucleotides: TGTGCCAGCAGCCAGGGTCGGGGCCTCCACTTT. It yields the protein CASSQGRGLHF.

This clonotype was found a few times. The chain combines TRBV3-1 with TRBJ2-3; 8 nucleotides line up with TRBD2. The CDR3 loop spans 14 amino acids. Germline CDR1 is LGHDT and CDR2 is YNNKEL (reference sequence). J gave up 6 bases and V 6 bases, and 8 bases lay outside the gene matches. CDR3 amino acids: CASRTAGVPDTQYF. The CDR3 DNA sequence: TGTGCCAGCAGGACAGCGGGAGTCCCCGATACGCAGTATTTT.

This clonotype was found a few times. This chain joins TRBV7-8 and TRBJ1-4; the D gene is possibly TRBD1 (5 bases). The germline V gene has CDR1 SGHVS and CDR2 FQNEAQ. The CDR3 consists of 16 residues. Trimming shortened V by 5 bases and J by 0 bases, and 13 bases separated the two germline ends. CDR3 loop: CASSPGRRATNEKLFF. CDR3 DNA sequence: TGTGCCAGCAGCCCGGGACGGAGAGCAACTAATGAAAAACTGTTTTTT.

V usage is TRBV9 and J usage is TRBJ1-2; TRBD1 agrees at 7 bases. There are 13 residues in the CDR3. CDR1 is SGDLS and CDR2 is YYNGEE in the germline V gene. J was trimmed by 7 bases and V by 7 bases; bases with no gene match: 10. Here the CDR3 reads CASSTGDISGYTF. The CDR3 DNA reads TGTGCCAGCTCCACAGGGGACATTTCTGGCTACACCTTC.

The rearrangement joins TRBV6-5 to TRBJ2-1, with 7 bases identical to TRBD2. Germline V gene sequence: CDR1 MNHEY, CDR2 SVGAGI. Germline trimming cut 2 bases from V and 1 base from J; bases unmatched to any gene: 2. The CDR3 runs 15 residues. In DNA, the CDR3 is TGTGCCAGCAGTTACGGGGGGGAATCCTACAATGAGCAGTTCTTC. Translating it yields CASSYGGESYNEQFF.

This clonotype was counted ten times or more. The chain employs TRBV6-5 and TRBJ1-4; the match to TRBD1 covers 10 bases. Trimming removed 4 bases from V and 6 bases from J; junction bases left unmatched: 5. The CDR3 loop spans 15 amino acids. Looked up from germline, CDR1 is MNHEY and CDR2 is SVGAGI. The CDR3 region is CASSSTGGLYEKLFF. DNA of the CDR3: TGTGCCAGCAGTTCGACAGGGGGCTTGTATGAAAAACTGTTTTTT.

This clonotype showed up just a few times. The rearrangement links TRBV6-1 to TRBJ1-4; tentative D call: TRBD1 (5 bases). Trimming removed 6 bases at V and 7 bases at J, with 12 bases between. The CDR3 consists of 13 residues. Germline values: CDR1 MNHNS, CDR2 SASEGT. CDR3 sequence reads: CASRTEGAEKLFF. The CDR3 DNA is TGTGCCAGCAGGACCGAAGGGGCTGAAAAACTGTTTTTT.

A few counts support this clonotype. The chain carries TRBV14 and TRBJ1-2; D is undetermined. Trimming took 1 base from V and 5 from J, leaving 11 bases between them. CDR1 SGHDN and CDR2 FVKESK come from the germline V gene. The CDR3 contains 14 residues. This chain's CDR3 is CASSQAWQSYGYTF. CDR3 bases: TGTGCCAGCAGCCAAGCGTGGCAGAGTTATGGCTACACCTTC.